This T cell receptor beta chain comes out of a study of CD8+CD57+ T cells in acquired aplastic anemia. The overall study: On average, sorted CD4+ and CD8+ cells gave approximately 3 ug of DNA.

Study results and limitations: The same twenty-nine CD8+ CDR3 sequences occurred in patients and in controls.

Genomic DNA provided the template from which TCR beta VDJ and CDR3 profiles were obtained. TCRdb re-called the reads with MiXCR, one entry per CDR3 protein. The sample records around 230,000 distinct CDR3 sequences, under 65% being singletons. Comments on this clonotype: The antigen is unknown. The junction shows a germline mismatch at one end, possibly a read error.

Input material: sorted CD4+, CD8+, or CD8+CD57+ T cells (not recorded which) from PBMCs. The source is a human donor in good health.

The CDR3 DNA follows: TGCGCCAGCAGCTTGATGCAGAATAATTCACCCCTCCACTTT. This encodes CASSLMQNNSPLHF. The rearrangement uses TRBV3-1 and TRBJ1-6; D call uncertain. The germline V gene has CDR1 LGHDT and CDR2 YNNKEL (reference sequence). The CDR3 length is 14 residues. Based on the CDR3 plus reference TRBV3-1 and TRBJ1-6, the full variable domain is DTAVSQTPKYLVTQMGNDKSIKCEQNLGHDTMYWYKQDSKKFLKIMFSYNNKELIINETVPNRFSPKSPDKAHLNLHINSLELGDSAVYFCASSLMQNNSPLHFGNGTRLTVT.